These T cell receptor beta chains were read from a single sample in a study of shared T cell receptors in the human thymus. Sequenced by immunoSEQ multiplex PCR; TCRdb stores in-frame clones only, minus some. The table records almost 550,000 clones, 75% to 85% of them present only once. These data were likewise used in another study, on human thymus T cells.

Sequenced sample: thymocytes. The receptors here all came from a boy in the first two years of life with a congenital heart defect. CDR3s include the opening cysteine and the closing phenylalanine or tryptophan. Fields, in order: D gene, clone size, J gene, V gene, CDR3 protein, CDR3 DNA. The D gene is left open where the match is weak. Clone sizes are given selectively: once, few, many, or a class where the clone is expanded.

D: TRBD1; size: once; J: TRBJ2-7; V: TRBV28; CDR3: CARWDSSYEQYF; DNA: TGTGCCAGATGGGACAGCTCCTACGAGCAGTACTTC
D: NA; size: NA; J: TRBJ2-7; V: TRBV13; CDR3: CASSLRQGPYEQYF; DNA: TGTGCCAGCAGCTTACGGCAGGGGCCCTACGAGCAGTACTTC
D: NA; size: NA; J: TRBJ2-1; V: TRBV5-8; CDR3: CASSLRQGGYNEQFF; DNA: TGTGCCAGCAGCTTGAGGCAGGGGGGCTACAATGAGCAGTTCTTC
D: TRBD1; size: NA; J: TRBJ1-2; V: TRBV5-1; CDR3: CASSFGQGTNYGYTF; DNA: TGCGCCAGCAGCTTCGGACAGGGTACTAACTATGGCTACACCTTC
D: NA; size: NA; J: TRBJ2-7; V: TRBV11-2; CDR3: CASSLATDYEQYF; DNA: TGTGCCAGCAGCTTAGCAACAGACTACGAGCAGTACTTC
D: TRBD1; size: NA; J: TRBJ2-1; V: TRBV9; CDR3: CASSAAQGAYNEQFF; DNA: TGTGCCAGCAGCGCGGCACAGGGGGCGTACAATGAGCAGTTCTTC
D: TRBD2; size: NA; J: TRBJ2-7; V: TRBV5-1; CDR3: CASSFLAGVNYEQYF; DNA: TGCGCCAGCAGCTTCCTGGCGGGAGTAAACTACGAGCAGTACTTC
D: NA; size: few; J: TRBJ1-1; V: TRBV20-1; CDR3: CSARDLAEAFF; DNA: TGCAGTGCTAGAGATCTCGCTGAAGCTTTCTTT
D: TRBD2; size: NA; J: TRBJ2-1; V: TRBV7-2; CDR3: CASSLDKRGYNEQFF; DNA: TGTGCCAGCAGCTTAGATAAGCGGGGCTACAATGAGCAGTTCTTC
D: NA; size: NA; J: TRBJ2-3; V: TRBV28; CDR3: CASRTLSGTDTQYF; DNA: TGTGCCAGCAGAACCCTTTCGGGCACAGATACGCAGTATTTT
D: NA; size: NA; J: TRBJ2-2; V: TRBV28; CDR3: CASSLKSGTNTGELFF; DNA: TGTGCCAGCAGTTTAAAGTCAGGGACGAACACCGGGGAGCTGTTTTTT
D: NA; size: NA; J: TRBJ2-7; V: TRBV4-3; CDR3: CASSQDPGWYEQYF; DNA: TGCGCCAGCAGCCAAGATCCAGGGTGGTACGAGCAGTACTTC
D: TRBD1; size: NA; J: TRBJ1-2; V: TRBV11-2; CDR3: CASSPGQALGYGYTF; DNA: TGTGCCAGCAGCCCTGGACAGGCCCTGGGCTATGGCTACACCTTC
D: NA; size: NA; J: TRBJ1-2; V: TRBV30; CDR3: CAWRGGRGSNYGYTF; DNA: TGTGCCTGGAGAGGGGGACGAGGGTCTAACTATGGCTACACCTTC
D: NA; size: NA; J: TRBJ2-5; V: TRBV28; CDR3: CASRRETQYF; DNA: TGTGCCAGCAGGAGGGAGACCCAGTACTTC
D: NA; size: NA; J: TRBJ2-7; V: TRBV6-1; CDR3: CASSDGGRNAYEQYF; DNA: TGTGCCAGCAGCGACGGGGGACGGAACGCCTACGAGCAGTACTTC
D: TRBD1; size: NA; J: TRBJ1-2; V: TRBV4-3; CDR3: CASSQGVRDSPGYTF; DNA: TGCGCCAGCAGCCAAGGGGTCCGGGACAGCCCTGGCTACACCTTC
D: TRBD1; size: few; J: TRBJ2-4; V: TRBV28; CDR3: CASSPRAQGEYF; DNA: TGTGCCAGCAGCCCCCGGGCCCAGGGGGAGTACTTC
D: TRBD2; size: NA; J: TRBJ2-7; V: TRBV23-1; CDR3: CASSQWPWTSGECEQYF; DNA: TGCGCCAGCAGTCAATGGCCCTGGACTAGCGGGGAATGCGAGCAGTACTTC
D: TRBD1; size: NA; J: TRBJ2-1; V: TRBV5-1; CDR3: CASSLGGTGDDEQFF; DNA: TGCGCCAGCAGCTTGGGGGGGACAGGAGATGATGAGCAGTTCTTC
D: NA; size: few; J: TRBJ2-5; V: TRBV4-3; CDR3: CASSQDTEEETQYF; DNA: TGCGCCAGCAGCCAAGATACGGAGGAAGAGACCCAGTACTTC
D: NA; size: NA; J: TRBJ2-7; V: TRBV19; CDR3: CASSMPGAGYEQYF; DNA: TGTGCCAGTAGTATGCCAGGGGCTGGGTACGAGCAGTACTTC
D: NA; size: few; J: TRBJ2-2; V: TRBV18; CDR3: CASSPPGGLTGELFF; DNA: TGTGCCAGCTCACCACCGGGGGGACTCACCGGGGAGCTGTTTTTT
D: NA; size: once; J: TRBJ1-2; V: TRBV14; CDR3: CASRPGDLSNYGYTF; DNA: TGTGCCAGCCGCCCAGGGGACCTCTCTAACTATGGCTACACCTTC
D: TRBD1; size: once; J: TRBJ1-1; V: TRBV6-6; CDR3: CASSNPRTGRCSEAFF; DNA: TGTGCCAGCAGCAACCCTCGGACAGGGAGGTGTAGTGAAGCTTTCTTT
D: TRBD2; size: NA; J: TRBJ2-2; V: TRBV6-1; CDR3: CASSVRAGGPETGELFF; DNA: TGTGCCAGCAGTGTAAGAGCGGGAGGGCCAGAGACCGGGGAGCTGTTTTTT
D: NA; size: NA; J: TRBJ2-2; V: TRBV5-6; CDR3: CASSLGQLVARNTGELFF; DNA: TGTGCCAGCAGCTTAGGTCAGCTAGTAGCGAGGAACACCGGGGAGCTGTTTTTT
D: TRBD1; size: NA; J: TRBJ1-5; V: TRBV7-2; CDR3: CASTEQGNQPQHF; DNA: TGTGCCAGCACCGAACAGGGGAATCAGCCCCAGCATTTT
D: NA; size: NA; J: TRBJ2-4; V: TRBV9; CDR3: CASSAGVAKNIQYF; DNA: TGTGCCAGCAGCGCCGGGGTAGCCAAAAACATTCAGTACTTC
D: TRBD2; size: NA; J: TRBJ2-1; V: TRBV27; CDR3: CASSLNRLAGNPNEQFF; DNA: TGTGCCAGCAGTTTAAATAGGCTAGCGGGTAACCCCAATGAGCAGTTCTTC
D: NA; size: NA; J: TRBJ1-1; V: TRBV5-8; CDR3: CASTYPGWSTEAFF; DNA: TGTGCCAGCACCTACCCGGGATGGAGCACTGAAGCTTTCTTT
D: TRBD1; size: NA; J: TRBJ2-1; V: TRBV6-4; CDR3: CASSAEGAAQGEQFF; DNA: TGTGCCAGCAGTGCAGAGGGGGCGGCCCAAGGTGAGCAGTTCTTC
D: TRBD2; size: NA; J: TRBJ2-3; V: TRBV4-2; CDR3: CASSYRSGRAGGVDTQYF; DNA: TGTGCCAGCAGCTATAGGAGCGGGAGAGCGGGGGGAGTAGATACGCAGTATTTT
D: NA; size: NA; J: TRBJ2-7; V: TRBV4-2; CDR3: CASSQVCCDTYEQYF; DNA: TGTGCCAGCAGCCAAGTCTGTTGCGACACCTACGAGCAGTACTTC
D: TRBD2; size: NA; J: TRBJ2-7; V: TRBV14; CDR3: CASSQESGGRIGEEQYF; DNA: TGTGCCAGCAGCCAAGAAAGCGGCGGGAGGATTGGCGAGGAGCAGTACTTC
D: NA; size: NA; J: TRBJ2-7; V: TRBV11-2; CDR3: CASSHRGGGREQYF; DNA: TGTGCCAGCAGCCACCGTGGGGGGGGCCGGGAGCAGTACTTC
D: NA; size: NA; J: TRBJ1-1; V: TRBV27; CDR3: CASSPREEWTEAFF; DNA: TGTGCCAGCAGCCCACGCGAAGAGTGGACTGAAGCTTTCTTT
D: TRBD2; size: NA; J: TRBJ2-4; V: TRBV27; CDR3: CASSLVGVGRGRNIQYF; DNA: TGTGCCAGCAGTTTGGTAGGCGTCGGGAGGGGGAGAAACATTCAGTACTTC
D: TRBD1; size: few; J: TRBJ2-7; V: TRBV5-8; CDR3: CASSLDRGSEQYF; DNA: TGTGCCAGCAGCTTGGACAGGGGTAGCGAGCAGTACTTC
D: TRBD2; size: NA; J: TRBJ2-3; V: TRBV6-1; CDR3: CASSEPGGLAGTASTDTQYF; DNA: TGTGCCAGCAGTGAACCAGGAGGACTAGCGGGAACTGCTAGCACAGATACGCAGTATTTT
D: TRBD2; size: NA; J: TRBJ2-5; V: TRBV29-1; CDR3: CSARPRQTSETQYF; DNA: TGCAGCGCCCGTCCCCGGCAGACTAGCGAGACCCAGTACTTC
D: TRBD1; size: NA; J: TRBJ1-1; V: TRBV6-5; CDR3: CASSTRDRTNTEAFF; DNA: TGTGCCAGCAGTACACGGGACAGGACGAACACTGAAGCTTTCTTT
D: TRBD1; size: few; J: TRBJ1-1; V: TRBV7-2; CDR3: CASSPNHLDRDGGKEAFF; DNA: TGTGCCAGCAGCCCGAACCACCTCGACAGGGACGGAGGGAAGGAAGCTTTCTTT
D: NA; size: NA; J: TRBJ2-7; V: TRBV9; CDR3: CASSDTRLGYEQYF; DNA: TGTGCCAGCAGCGATACGCGGCTAGGCTACGAGCAGTACTTC
D: TRBD2; size: few; J: TRBJ2-5; V: TRBV29-1; CDR3: CSVEGGLAGGRETQYF; DNA: TGCAGCGTTGAGGGGGGACTAGCGGGAGGACGAGAGACCCAGTACTTC
D: TRBD1; size: NA; J: TRBJ2-2; V: TRBV5-1; CDR3: CASRPGDRGTNTGELFF; DNA: TGCGCCAGCAGACCAGGGGACAGGGGCACGAACACCGGGGAGCTGTTTTTT
D: TRBD1; size: NA; J: TRBJ1-1; V: TRBV18; CDR3: CASSPYRGMNTEAFF; DNA: TGTGCCAGCTCACCATACAGGGGGATGAACACTGAAGCTTTCTTT
D: TRBD2; size: NA; J: TRBJ2-7; V: TRBV9; CDR3: CASSVDILAGDYEQYF; DNA: TGTGCCAGCAGCGTAGATATCCTAGCGGGGGACTACGAGCAGTACTTC
D: TRBD2; size: NA; J: TRBJ2-7; V: TRBV7-8; CDR3: CASSLSGSGNYEQYF; DNA: TGTGCCAGCAGCCTTAGCGGGAGTGGGAACTACGAGCAGTACTTC
D: TRBD1; size: NA; J: TRBJ2-3; V: TRBV7-8; CDR3: CASSSLGGRTDTQYF; DNA: TGTGCCAGCAGCTCGCTAGGGGGCCGCACAGATACGCAGTATTTT
D: TRBD1; size: NA; J: TRBJ2-2; V: TRBV6-4; CDR3: CASSPRTGVNTGELFF; DNA: TGTGCCAGCAGTCCAAGGACAGGGGTAAACACCGGGGAGCTGTTTTTT
D: TRBD2; size: few; J: TRBJ2-5; V: TRBV28; CDR3: CASSLKREWVGETQYF; DNA: TGTGCCAGCAGTTTAAAGCGGGAGTGGGTCGGGGAGACCCAGTACTTC